The clone carrying this TCR beta chain was seen at least ten times. Antigen specificity is unknown. The data are from a study of T cells after yellow fever vaccination. Regarding the study as a whole: At 95% to 96% for CD4 and approximately 89% for CD8, most primary-vaccination clones showed up again after the booster. The secondary response was weaker, and its peak arrived faster, on day 5 versus 15. Contaminating bulk clonotypes could be abundant in FACS-sorted repertoires.

They built TCR cDNA with 5'RACE template switching, a step that put in a universal primer site and UMIs. TCRdb ran MiXCR on the 5' RACE reads and lists one entry per CDR3 protein. The sample carries some 240,000 distinct CDR3 sequences, more than 3% recorded once. V lost 4 bases to trimming and J lost 2 bases, with 17 bases between them. CDR1 and CDR2 (germline): SGHRS, YFSETQ. The CDR3 runs 16 residues. Sequencing used CD4+ T cells sorted from PBMCs, obtained 10 days after the yellow fever booster vaccination. This sequence joins TRBV5-1 and TRBJ2-3; D possibly corresponds to TRBD2 (6 bases). The receptor's source is a man aged 18-30 years who received the YFV17D yellow fever vaccine. The DNA for the CDR3 is TGCGCCAGCAGCGCCCGAGGAGGCGGGAACACAGATACGCAGTATTTT. This sequence encodes CASSARGGGNTDTQYF.